One sample yielded the 28 T cell receptor beta chains listed below, sequenced in a study of T cells in Graves' hyperthyroidism and ophthalmopathy. Using RNA transcripts as the source, TCR beta CDR3 regions were amplified. First-round RT-PCR targeting the TCR CDR3 was performed with the HTBI primer set. One entry per CDR3 protein results from TCRdb running MiXCR on the multiplex PCR reads. The sample gives hundreds of thousands of distinct CDR3 sequences, approximately 15% of which show up once; around 3.3% is in the top ten. Sequenced input: blood. Source of these receptors: a middle-aged woman with Graves' ophthalmopathy.

This clonotype appeared many times. The rearrangement links TRBV18 to TRBJ1-4; D unclear. The CDR3 is 14 residues long. The V gene lost 3 bases and the J gene lost 5 bases, with 10 bases spanning the gap. Germline V gene lookup returns CDR1 KGHSH and CDR2 LQKENI. The CDR3 reads CASSPWQKNEKLFF. CDR3 DNA sequence: TGTGCCAGCTCACCTTGGCAGAAGAATGAAAAACTGTTTTTT. Together with reference TRBV18 and TRBJ1-4, the CDR3 gives the full variable domain: NAGVMQNPRHLVRRRGQEARLRCSPMKGHSHVYWYRQLPEEGLKFMVYLQKENIIDESGMPKERFSAEFPKEGPSILRIQQVVRGDSAAYFCASSPWQKNEKLFFGSGTQLSVL.

The chain uses TRBV29-1 and TRBJ2-1; 8 bases line up with TRBD2. CDR1 and CDR2 from the germline V gene are SQVTM and ANQGSEA. The CDR3 loop spans 13 amino acids. CDR3 protein: CRVAGHSYNEQFF. In nucleotides, the CDR3 is TGCAGAGTAGCGGGACACTCCTACAATGAGCAGTTCTTC.

This clonotype appeared a few times. This rearrangement joins TRBV29-1 to TRBJ2-1, with a weak D call TRBD1 (6 bases). Germline-derived CDR1 and CDR2 are SQVTM and ANQGSEA. Trimming took off 4 bases at V and 2 bases at J, with 12 bases between the two ends. The CDR3 contains 14 residues. CDR3: CSVGSRGPYNEQFF. CDR3 nucleotides: TGCAGCGTTGGATCCAGGGGTCCCTACAATGAGCAGTTCTTC.

The chain carries TRBV6-1 and TRBJ2-2; 9 bases line up with TRBD1. Germline CDR1 is MNHNS and CDR2 is SASEGT. There are 14 residues in the CDR3. Trimming took 6 bases from V and 6 from J; bases not matched to a gene: 5. The CDR3 DNA reads as TGTGCCAGCAGGGGACAGGGTTCTTCCGGGGAGCTGTTTTTT. Residues: CASRGQGSSGELFF.

The V call is TRBV19, the J call TRBJ2-1, with 12 positions matching TRBD2. This CDR3 spans 15 amino acids. Germline V gene lookup returns CDR1 LNHDA and CDR2 SQIVND (reference sequence). After removal of 4 bases from V and 7 bases from J, the junction contained 5 bases not matched to a gene. CDR3 in DNA: TGTGCCAGTAGTACACTAGCGGGGGGTAAAAATGAGCAGTTCTTC. Its translation: CASSTLAGGKNEQFF.

V gene TRBV10-3 combines with J gene TRBJ2-3, with 9 bases aligning to TRBD1. The germline V gene has CDR1 ENHRY and CDR2 SYGVKD. Trimming took 9 bases from V and 5 from J; bases not matched to a gene: 9. This CDR3 region has 14 residues. CDR3 loop: CAMGKGQGQDTQYF. The CDR3 DNA reads as TGTGCCATGGGAAAGGGACAGGGTCAAGATACGCAGTATTTT.

This sequence joins TRBV3-1 and TRBJ2-4; 9 bases agree with TRBD1. Trimming at V came to 4 bases and at J to 7 bases, leaving 2 bases not matched to a gene. Germline assignment: CDR1 LGHDT and CDR2 YNNKEL (reference sequence). The CDR3 length is 13 residues. CDR3 sequence: CASSPGQGNIQYF. The CDR3 nucleotides are TGTGCCAGCAGCCCCGGACAGGGGAACATTCAGTACTTC.

This clonotype has at least ten counts. V gene TRBV12-3 or TRBV12-4 combines with J gene TRBJ2-7; 9 positions agree with TRBD1. V trimming: 3 bases; J trimming: 5 bases; junction bases outside the gene matches: 11. This CDR3 is built from 16 residues. Here the CDR3 DNA reads TGTGCCAGCAGTTTGGATTGGGGACAGGGCGTCCACGAGCAGTACTTC. Its translation is CASSLDWGQGVHEQYF.

The gene calls are TRBV28 and TRBJ2-1; D might be TRBD2 (5 bases). CDR3 length: 14 residues. V was trimmed by 4 bases and J by 2 bases, leaving 9 bases between them. CDR1 is MDHEN, CDR2 SYDVKM, per germline. Here the CDR3 DNA reads TGTGCCAGCAGTTCGGCCGGGGCCTACAATGAGCAGTTCTTC. Amino acid sequence: CASSSAGAYNEQFF. The full variable domain, its missing parts supplied by reference TRBV28 and TRBJ2-1, is DVKVTQSSRYLVKRTGEKVFLECVQDMDHENMFWYRQDPGLGLRLIYFSYDVKMKEKGDIPEGYSVSREKKERFSLILESASTNQTSMYLCASSSAGAYNEQFFGPGTRLTVL.

A few counts support this clonotype. The chain recombines TRBV5-4 with TRBJ1-5; D remains unclear. From germline, CDR1 is SGHNT and CDR2 YYREEE (reference sequence). The germline V and J ends were trimmed by 2 bases and 0 bases, with 6 bases remaining between them. The CDR3 has 14 amino acids. The CDR3 coding sequence is TGTGCCAGCAGCTTAAGTGATAGCAATCAGCCCCAGCATTTT. It translates to CASSLSDSNQPQHF.

The CDR3 region has the DNA TGTGCCAGCAGCGGCACTAGCAGTAGCACAGATACGCAGTATTTT. Its translation is CASSGTSSSTDTQYF. The V and J genes are TRBV7-6 and TRBJ2-3; TRBD2 is a possible D gene (6 bases). Germline-derived CDR1 and CDR2 are SGHVS and FNYEAQ. This CDR3 has 15 residues. V lost 5 bases and J 0 bases, leaving 12 bases between the germline ends. The variable domain in full, completed from reference TRBV7-6 and TRBJ2-3, reads GAGVSQSPRYKVTKRGQDVALRCDPISGHVSLYWYRQALGQGPEFLTYFNYEAQQDKSGLPNDRFSAERPEGSISTLTIQRTEQRDSAMYRCASSGTSSSTDTQYFGPGTRLTVL.

This clonotype occurred many times. The J gene is TRBJ1-1, the V gene TRBV2; D might be TRBD1 (6 bases). There are 17 residues in the CDR3. The V end lost 4 bases, the J end lost 4 bases, and 22 bases lay between the germline ends. The germline CDR1 and CDR2 sequences are SNHLY and FYNNEI. In DNA, the CDR3 is TGTGCCAGCAGTGGTCCGACAGGCCAAGGACCTTCCACTGAAGCTTTCTTT. It codes for CASSGPTGQGPSTEAFF.

DNA for the CDR3: TGTGCCAGCAGCTCCGGGACCCCCAAAGAAAAGCTGTTTTTT. It encodes CASSSGTPKEKLFF. The V gene is TRBV7-3, the J gene TRBJ2-2, with D perhaps being TRBD1 or TRBD2 (5 bases each). CDR1 and CDR2 (germline): SGHTA, FQGTGA. With 4 bases removed from V and 12 bases from J, the gap between germline ends came to 18 bases. This CDR3 contains 14 residues.

This chain links TRBV4-2 with TRBJ2-3; D is perhaps TRBD1 (5 bases). The germline V gene encodes CDR1 LGHNA and CDR2 YNFKEQ. CDR3 length equals 17 residues. V shed 6 bases and J shed 0 bases, with 19 bases lying between them. CDR3 DNA sequence: TGTGCCAGCAGTCCAGGGTACATAGATGCTAGCACAGATACGCAGTATTTT. Translating gives CASSPGYIDASTDTQYF.

In its sample, this clonotype was seen a few times. The gene calls are TRBV12-3 or TRBV12-4 and TRBJ2-7; perhaps TRBD2 as D (6 bases). This CDR3 contains 14 residues. V lost 2 bases and J 3 bases, leaving 11 bases between the germline ends. The CDR3 here is CASSLSGVGYEQYF. CDR3 in DNA: TGTGCCAGCAGTTTATCGGGGGTAGGCTACGAGCAGTACTTC.

This sequence joins TRBV28 and TRBJ2-7; D is possibly TRBD2 (6 bases). The germline V gene has CDR1 MDHEN and CDR2 SYDVKM. V gave up 4 bases and J gave up 4 bases, with 26 bases separating them. The CDR3 is made up of 18 amino acids. The CDR3 nucleotides are TGTGCCAGCAGTTCGTCCCTCCTTTCTCGGAGGGGCGGTTACGAGCAGTACTTC. Protein: CASSSSLLSRRGGYEQYF.

The sample holds many counts of this clonotype. The chain couples TRBV27 to TRBJ2-1; perhaps TRBD2 as D (5 bases). The CDR3 totals 15 residues. The V end was cut by 4 bases, the J end by 1 base, with 11 bases between. Germline CDR1 is MNHEY and CDR2 is SMNVEV (reference sequence). CDR3 residues: CASSWGAGSYNEQFF. The CDR3 DNA reads TGTGCCAGCAGTTGGGGTGCGGGTTCCTACAATGAGCAGTTCTTC.

The V call is TRBV20-1, the J call TRBJ2-1, with TRBD1 matching over 11 bases. With V trimmed by 6 bases and J by 7 bases, 8 bases remained unmatched. CDR3 length equals 14 residues. Germline CDR1 reads DFQATT; CDR2 reads SNEGSKA (reference sequence). In DNA, the CDR3 is TGCAGTGCCTACGGACAGGGGGCAATTAATGAGCAGTTCTTC. It codes for CSAYGQGAINEQFF.

This clonotype was seen many times. The chain combines TRBV12-3 or TRBV12-4 with TRBJ2-7; possible D gene TRBD2, 6 bases. The CDR3 is made up of 13 amino acids. Trimming stripped 3 bases from V and 6 bases from J, with 12 bases between. The CDR3 sequence: CASSFGGTGEQYF. The CDR3 region has the DNA TGTGCCAGCAGTTTCGGCGGGACGGGCGAGCAGTACTTC.

The rearrangement uses TRBV6-5 and TRBJ1-1; D is possibly TRBD1 (6 bases). V lost 2 bases and J 5 bases, leaving 18 bases between the germline ends. Germline CDR1 MNHEY, CDR2 SVGAGI. The CDR3 covers 16 residues. The CDR3 region is CASSYRAGDPSTEAFF. The CDR3 bases are TGTGCCAGCAGTTACAGGGCAGGGGACCCCTCTACTGAAGCTTTCTTT.

Comments on this clonotype: A much larger clone lies a single base off, so this may be a read error. V usage is TRBV7-2 and J usage is TRBJ2-1; 10 bases match TRBD2. Germline V CDR1 and CDR2: SGHTA, FQGNSA. The CDR3 runs 14 residues. The CDR3 protein is CASTRTSGPNEQLF. The CDR3 DNA is TGTGCCAGCACCCGGACTAGCGGTCCCAATGAGCAGCTCTTC.

This chain joins TRBV9 and TRBJ2-3; D uncertain. The CDR3 runs to 14 residues. The V end lost 3 bases, the J end lost 5 bases, and 13 bases lay between the germline ends. In germline, CDR1 is SGDLS, CDR2 YYNGEE. CDR3 sequence: CASSAGPGKDTQYF. CDR3 DNA sequence: TGTGCCAGCAGCGCCGGCCCAGGTAAAGATACGCAGTATTTT.

V and J are TRBV19 and TRBJ1-5; D not resolved. Germline CDR1 is LNHDA and CDR2 is SQIVND (reference sequence). The CDR3 length is 16 residues. Trimming took off 6 bases at V and 0 bases at J, with 15 bases between the two ends. The CDR3 sequence is CASRRKLDYSNQPQHF. The CDR3 bases are TGTGCCAGTAGACGGAAGTTGGATTATAGCAATCAGCCCCAGCATTTT. Complete variable domain (other parts from reference TRBV19 and TRBJ1-5): DGGITQSPKYLFRKEGQNVTLSCEQNLNHDAMYWYRQDPGQGLRLIYYSQIVNDFQKGDIAEGYSVSREKKESFPLTVTSAQKNPTAFYLCASRRKLDYSNQPQHFGDGTRLSIL.

This chain joins TRBV19 and TRBJ1-5; D gene ambiguous. V shed 5 bases and J shed 1 base, with 15 bases lying between them. From germline, CDR1 is LNHDA and CDR2 SQIVND (reference sequence). This CDR3 spans 16 amino acids. CDR3 bases: TGTGCCAGTAGTGCCCCCCCCGGTACGAGCAATCAGCCCCAGCATTTT. Protein sequence: CASSAPPGTSNQPQHF.

This clonotype came up a few times. This chain uses TRBV6-1 with TRBJ1-3; D is unclear. Germline CDR1 reads MNHNS; CDR2 reads SASEGT. The ends were cut back, 7 bases at V and 2 bases at J, with 21 bases in the middle. The CDR3 length is 17 residues. The CDR3 region has the DNA TGTGCCAGCAACGTCGACGGAGGAGGTTGGACTGGAAACACCATATATTTT. The encoded protein is CASNVDGGGWTGNTIYF.

This clonotype has a count of ten or more. V gene TRBV18 combines with J gene TRBJ2-3, with unresolved D. Trimming took 2 bases from V and 2 from J, leaving 8 bases between them. The CDR3 consists of 14 residues. Germline V gene data show CDR1 as KGHSH and CDR2 as LQKENI. The CDR3 loop reads CASSPSQYTDTQYF. CDR3 DNA sequence: TGTGCCAGCTCACCATCGCAGTACACAGATACGCAGTATTTT.

This clonotype was seen at least ten times. The chain joins TRBV11-2 to TRBJ2-7, with 7 nucleotides matching TRBD1. Trimming at V came to 5 bases and at J to 3 bases, leaving 10 bases not matched to a gene. CDR3 length: 15 amino acids. Germline V gene lookup returns CDR1 SGHAT and CDR2 FQNNGV. In DNA form, the CDR3 reads TGTGCCAGCAGCACCCGGGACAGTTATTACTACGAGCAGTACTTC. Encoded protein: CASSTRDSYYYEQYF.

A few counts support this clonotype. The chain combines TRBV6-4 with TRBJ2-7; D gene uncertain. The CDR3 has 14 residues. Trimming cost V 5 bases and J 2 bases, with 13 bases left between them. Per the germline V gene, CDR1 is MRHNA and CDR2 is SNTAGT. In DNA form, the CDR3 reads TGTGCCAGCAGTCCCCTCCTTCTCGCCTACGAGCAGTACTTC. Protein: CASSPLLLAYEQYF.